Each of the 29 T cell receptor beta chains below was sequenced from the same sample in a study of blood T cell repertoires in COVID-19. Sequencing was performed with immunoSEQ multiplex PCR; in TCRdb, only in-frame clones are kept and a portion is missing. This table holds about 120,000 clones, roughly 91% found once. Input material: peripheral blood. These receptors were collected from a human donor with acute or convalescent COVID-19. The donor label of this sample is uncertain.

J is TRBJ2-4 and V is TRBV11-2; D gene uncertain. The CDR3 sequence is 13 residues long. The V gene lost 2 bases and the J gene lost 0 bases, with 2 bases spanning the gap. Germline CDR1 is SGHAT and CDR2 is FQNNGV. The CDR3 loop reads CASSLLAKNIQYF. For the CDR3, the DNA is TGTGCCAGCAGCTTACTAGCCAAAAACATTCAGTACTTC. Variable domain in full (rest from reference TRBV11-2 and TRBJ2-4): EAGVAQSPRYKIIEKRQSVAFWCNPISGHATLYWYQQILGQGPKLLIQFQNNGVVDDSQLPKDRFSAERLKGVDSTLKIQPAKLEDSAVYLCASSLLAKNIQYFGAGTRLSVL.

The CDR3 is CASSKGTGGGASSYEQYF. DNA of the CDR3: TGTGCCAGCAGCAAAGGGACCGGGGGAGGGGCCTCATCCTACGAGCAGTACTTC. The genes are TRBV21-1 and TRBJ2-7; the D call in the table, TRBD2, was not verified against the DNA. TRBV21-1 is deemed a pseudogene. The CDR3 runs to 18 residues.

This chain uses TRBV7-9 with TRBJ1-3; possible D gene TRBD1, 5 bases. Germline-derived CDR1 and CDR2 are SEHNR and FQNEAQ (reference sequence). Trimming took off 3 bases at V and 3 bases at J, with 12 bases between the two ends. The CDR3 loop spans 15 amino acids. The CDR3 DNA sequence: TGTGCCAGCAGCTTCTGGTCAGGGTTTGGAAACACCATATATTTT. It translates to CASSFWSGFGNTIYF.

J is TRBJ2-2 and V is TRBV5-1, with a tentative D call TRBD2 (5 bases). This CDR3 region has 15 residues. V was shortened by 0 bases and J by 7 bases, with 13 bases between the two germline ends. Germline CDR1 SGHRS, CDR2 YFSETQ. Here the CDR3 DNA reads TGCGCCAGCAGCTTGGAACTCCTAGCTGGCGGGGAGCTGTTTTTT. Residues: CASSLELLAGGELFF.

This chain uses TRBV12-2 with TRBJ1-6. TRBV12-2 is annotated as a pseudogene. The CDR3 covers 12 residues. CDR3 nucleotide sequence: TGTGCAAGTCCCTCGGGGGGCCCACCCCTCCACTTT. Amino acids: CASPSGGPPLHF.

This clone showed up just once. This rearrangement joins TRBV4-1 to TRBJ1-6; no clear D gene. Germline V gene lookup returns CDR1 MGHRA and CDR2 YSYEKL. CDR3 length equals 16 residues. Deletions cut 0 bases from V and 3 bases from J, with 9 bases between. Here the CDR3 reads CASSQEEGIYNSPLHF. The CDR3 nucleotides read TGCGCCAGCAGCCAAGAGGAGGGCATCTATAATTCACCCCTCCACTTT.

The rearrangement uses TRBV19 and TRBJ1-2; TRBD1 agrees at 7 bases. The V gene's germline CDR1 is LNHDA and CDR2 SQIVND (reference sequence). The ends lost 4 bases at V and 8 bases at J; junction bases unmatched: 4. This CDR3 has 12 amino acids. The CDR3 is CASSTWTGGYTF. The CDR3, as DNA: TGTGCCAGTAGTACTTGGACAGGCGGCTACACCTTC.

The chain combines TRBV20-1 with TRBJ1-4; D gene uncertain. This CDR3 contains 10 residues. The V and J ends lost 4 bases and 8 bases respectively, with 5 bases between them. Per germline, CDR1 DFQATT and CDR2 SNEGSKA (reference sequence). This CDR3 reads CSAISEKLFF. The CDR3 bases are TGCAGTGCTATTAGCGAAAAACTGTTTTTT.

The gene calls are TRBV29-1 and TRBJ2-1, with D perhaps TRBD2 (6 bases). Trimming took 7 bases from V and 2 from J, leaving 12 bases between them. In germline, CDR1 is SQVTM, CDR2 ANQGSEA. The CDR3 has 13 amino acids. The CDR3 loop reads CSARLAAYNEQFF. The CDR3 DNA is TGCAGCGCGCGATTAGCGGCCTACAATGAGCAGTTCTTC.

The chain is built from TRBV6-2 or TRBV6-3 and TRBJ2-5; a weak D match, TRBD1 (5 bases). Per germline, CDR1 MNHEY and CDR2 SVGEGT. This CDR3 has 14 amino acids. The germline V and J ends were trimmed by 7 bases and 4 bases, with 16 bases remaining between them. CDR3 coding DNA: TGTGCCAGCACCCCACACGGACATGGAGAGACCCAGTACTTC. Its translation is CASTPHGHGETQYF.

The chain links TRBV5-4 to TRBJ2-5; TRBD2 might be the D (7 bases). This CDR3 has 13 residues. CDR1 is SGHNT, CDR2 YYREEE, per germline (reference sequence). Trimming took 7 bases from V and 2 from J, leaving 12 bases between them. CDR3 protein: CASGGASQETQYF. CDR3 bases: TGTGCCAGCGGGGGGGCTTCACAAGAGACCCAGTACTTC.

V is TRBV4-2 and J is TRBJ1-2; tentative D call: TRBD1 (6 bases). With 5 bases removed from V and 3 bases from J, the gap between germline ends came to 10 bases. Germline V gene lookup returns CDR1 LGHNA and CDR2 YNFKEQ. This CDR3 contains 13 residues. CDR3 coding DNA: TGTGCCAGCAGCGGGGGCGCGGACTATGGCTACACCTTC. Translated: CASSGGADYGYTF.

The CDR3 DNA reads as TGTGCCAGCAGTTTGCTCTTGGGACAGGGATCCGATGAGCAGTTCTTC. This translates into CASSLLLGQGSDEQFF. The chain links TRBV6-5 to TRBJ2-1; TRBD1 matches 9 bases. With 4 bases clipped from V and 8 bases from J, the junction kept 12 bases outside the gene matches. Per germline, CDR1 MNHEY and CDR2 SVGAGI. CDR3 length equals 16 residues.

The chain employs TRBV6-2 or TRBV6-3 and TRBJ1-2; unclear D gene. The ends were cut back, 5 bases at V and 1 base at J, with 5 bases in the middle. The CDR3 consists of 12 residues. Germline CDR1 MNHEY, CDR2 SVGEGT. The CDR3 DNA is TGTGCCAGCAGTCGGGGTAACTATGGCTACACCTTC. Protein sequence: CASSRGNYGYTF.

This chain links TRBV25-1 with TRBJ1-4; 9 bases line up with TRBD1. CDR3 length equals 16 residues. CDR1 is MGHDK, CDR2 SYGVNS, per germline. V gave up 6 bases and J gave up 7 bases; unmatched junction bases: 12. CDR3 coding DNA: TGTGCCAGCAGCCCCACGGGACAGGGACAGGGTGAAAAACTGTTTTTT. Its protein is CASSPTGQGQGEKLFF.

The chain links TRBV2 to TRBJ1-6, with 7 nucleotides matching TRBD1. Germline V gene sequence: CDR1 SNHLY, CDR2 FYNNEI. The CDR3 consists of 16 residues. V lost 0 bases, J lost 6 bases, and 5 bases stayed unmatched. CDR3 bases: TGTGCCAGCAGTGAAGCATCGGGACAGCTTAATTCACCCCTCCACTTT. This gives the protein CASSEASGQLNSPLHF.

This chain joins TRBV7-2 and TRBJ1-1, with no clear D. Germline CDR1 and CDR2: SGHTA and FQGNSA. The CDR3 spans 17 residues. Between the trimmed V and J ends, which lost 1 base and 4 bases, there was a span of 19 bases. The chain's CDR3 is CASSLGAVREAGTEAFF. The CDR3 nucleotides are TGTGCCAGCAGCTTAGGAGCCGTAAGGGAAGCGGGCACTGAAGCTTTCTTT.

The chain is built from TRBV4-1 and TRBJ2-7, with 7 bases that match TRBD1. After removal of 6 bases from V and 3 bases from J, the junction contained 14 bases not matched to a gene. CDR1 and CDR2 (germline): MGHRA, YSYEKL. The CDR3 is 16 residues long. CDR3 DNA: TGCGCCAGCAGTCACGATGGACAGGCGTCCTTCTACGAGCAGTACTTC. It translates to CASSHDGQASFYEQYF.

Only one count was recorded for this clone. The V and J genes are TRBV20-1 and TRBJ2-5; 10 bases map to TRBD2. V lost 3 bases to trimming and J lost 0 bases; unmatched junction nucleotides: 4. The length of the CDR3 is 15 residues. CDR1 DFQATT and CDR2 SNEGSKA come from the germline V gene (reference sequence). DNA for the CDR3: TGCAGTGCTAGTGATAGCGGGGGGTACCAAGAGACCCAGTACTTC. Protein: CSASDSGGYQETQYF.

The V call is TRBV29-1, the J call TRBJ2-7; 11 nucleotides line up with TRBD1. V lost 6 bases, J lost 4 bases, and 5 bases stayed unmatched. The CDR3 runs 13 residues. CDR1 is SQVTM and CDR2 is ANQGSEA in the germline V gene. Here the CDR3 DNA reads TGCAGCGTAGGGGGACAGGGGGTTTACGAGCAGTACTTC. This encodes CSVGGQGVYEQYF.

V and J are TRBV5-1 and TRBJ1-1, with 9 bases identical to TRBD1. The germline V gene has CDR1 SGHRS and CDR2 YFSETQ. The V segment lost 0 bases and the J segment 4 bases; nucleotides outside the gene matches: 4. The CDR3 runs 15 residues. CDR3 nucleotide sequence: TGCGCCAGCAGCTTGGGGGACAGGGTTTTCACTGAAGCTTTCTTT. Amino acid sequence: CASSLGDRVFTEAFF.

The chain is built from TRBV4-3 and TRBJ1-5, with a weak D call TRBD1 (5 bases). CDR3 size: 18 residues. In germline, CDR1 is LGHNA, CDR2 YSLEER. V was shortened by 0 bases and J by 0 bases, with 15 bases between the two germline ends. CDR3 sequence: CASSQDGAADYSNQPQHF. CDR3 coding DNA: TGCGCCAGCAGCCAAGACGGGGCGGCGGACTATAGCAATCAGCCCCAGCATTTT.

This rearrangement joins TRBV28 to TRBJ2-3; D not certain. In germline, CDR1 is MDHEN, CDR2 SYDVKM. V lost 3 bases and J lost 3, with 7 bases in between. The CDR3 runs to 13 residues. CDR3 loop: CASSFPSTDTQYF. CDR3 nucleotide sequence: TGTGCCAGCAGTTTCCCTAGTACAGATACGCAGTATTTT.

This clone appeared a few times. The CDR3 spells CASSFQGRAAYNEQFF. The CDR3 nucleotides are TGCGCCAGCAGCTTTCAAGGCAGGGCTGCCTACAATGAGCAGTTCTTC. V usage is TRBV5-1 and J usage is TRBJ2-1; D possibly corresponds to TRBD1 (5 bases). Trimming pared 2 bases from V and 2 bases from J, leaving 14 bases between. Germline values: CDR1 SGHRS, CDR2 YFSETQ. This CDR3 spans 16 amino acids.

This clone was seen only a few times. This rearrangement joins TRBV9 to TRBJ2-7, with D possibly TRBD2 on 5 matching bases. This CDR3 is 13 amino acids long. V lost 0 bases and J lost 6, with 10 bases in between. CDR1 is SGDLS, CDR2 YYNGEE, per germline. The CDR3 loop is CASSVVVRGEQYF. The CDR3 DNA sequence: TGTGCCAGCAGCGTAGTTGTTCGGGGCGAGCAGTACTTC. The entire variable domain, with the rest obtained from reference TRBV9 and TRBJ2-7, is as follows: DSGVTQTPKHLITATGQRVTLRCSPRSGDLSVYWYQQSLDQGLQFLIQYYNGEERAKGNILERFSAQQFPDLHSELNLSSLELGDSALYFCASSVVVRGEQYFGPGTRLTVT.

This chain joins TRBV9 and TRBJ1-6; 12 nucleotides match TRBD1. V lost 2 bases to trimming and J lost 7 bases; unmatched junction nucleotides: 13. The CDR3 extends over 19 amino acids. CDR1 is SGDLS, CDR2 YYNGEE, per germline. Written as DNA, the CDR3 is TGTGCCAGCAGCGTGTCCGGGACAGGGGGCACATTACGGAATTCACCCCTCCACTTT. Protein: CASSVSGTGGTLRNSPLHF. The whole variable domain, remainder taken from reference TRBV9 and TRBJ1-6, is DSGVTQTPKHLITATGQRVTLRCSPRSGDLSVYWYQQSLDQGLQFLIQYYNGEERAKGNILERFSAQQFPDLHSELNLSSLELGDSALYFCASSVSGTGGTLRNSPLHFGNGTRLTVT.

V usage is TRBV28 and J usage is TRBJ2-1; TRBD2 might be the D (7 bases). The V gene's germline CDR1 is MDHEN and CDR2 SYDVKM. V lost 4 bases and J 8 bases, leaving 15 bases between the germline ends. This CDR3 has 14 amino acids. For the CDR3, the DNA is TGTGCCAGCAGTTCACCGGGGGGCCGGGATGAGCAGTTCTTC. Protein sequence: CASSSPGGRDEQFF.

This sequence joins TRBV28 and TRBJ2-2, with D perhaps TRBD1 (6 bases). V dropped 7 bases and J dropped 1 base, with 19 bases sitting between them. Germline assignment: CDR1 MDHEN and CDR2 SYDVKM. This CDR3 has 17 amino acids. The CDR3 coding sequence is TGTGCCAGCACCCCAACCCACGGACAGAAGAACACCGGGGAGCTGTTTTTT. This sequence encodes CASTPTHGQKNTGELFF.

This chain connects TRBV12-5 to TRBJ1-5, with 8 bases matching TRBD1. J gave up 5 bases and V 1 base, and 7 bases lay outside the gene matches. Germline lookup yields CDR1 LGHNT and CDR2 FRNRAP. The CDR3 covers 16 residues. The CDR3 loop is CASGLGQGARDQPQHF. CDR3 in DNA: TGTGCTAGTGGTTTGGGCCAGGGGGCTCGGGATCAGCCCCAGCATTTT.